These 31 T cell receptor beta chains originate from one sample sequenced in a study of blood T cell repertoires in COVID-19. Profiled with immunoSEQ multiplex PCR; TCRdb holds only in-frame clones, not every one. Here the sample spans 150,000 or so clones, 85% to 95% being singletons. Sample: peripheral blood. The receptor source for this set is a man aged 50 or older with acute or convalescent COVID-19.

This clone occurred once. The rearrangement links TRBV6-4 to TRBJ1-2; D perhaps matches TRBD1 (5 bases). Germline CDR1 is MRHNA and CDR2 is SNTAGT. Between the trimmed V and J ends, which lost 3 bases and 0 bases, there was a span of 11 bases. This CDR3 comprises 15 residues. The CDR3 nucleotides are TGTGCCAGCAGTGAAGTTGGGGGGGCTAACTATGGCTACACCTTC. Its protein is CASSEVGGANYGYTF.

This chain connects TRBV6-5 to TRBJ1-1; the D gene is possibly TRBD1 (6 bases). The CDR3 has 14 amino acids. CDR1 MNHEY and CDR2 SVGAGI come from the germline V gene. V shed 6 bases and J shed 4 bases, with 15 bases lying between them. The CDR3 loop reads CASSVRTESTEAFF. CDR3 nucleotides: TGTGCCAGCAGCGTTAGGACAGAATCCACTGAAGCTTTCTTT.

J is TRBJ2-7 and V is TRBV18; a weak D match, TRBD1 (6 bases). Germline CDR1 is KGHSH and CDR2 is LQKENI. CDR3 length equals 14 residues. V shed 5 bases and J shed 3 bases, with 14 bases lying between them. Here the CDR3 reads CASSGPEQGYEQYF. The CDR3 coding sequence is TGTGCCAGCTCAGGCCCCGAACAGGGCTACGAGCAGTACTTC.

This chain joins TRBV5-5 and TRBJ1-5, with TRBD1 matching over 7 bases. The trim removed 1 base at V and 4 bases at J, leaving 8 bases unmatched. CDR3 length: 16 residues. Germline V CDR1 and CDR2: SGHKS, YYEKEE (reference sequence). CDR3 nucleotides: TGTGCCAGCAGCTTGTTCACAGGGGAGGTGAATCAGCCCCAGCATTTT. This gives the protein CASSLFTGEVNQPQHF.

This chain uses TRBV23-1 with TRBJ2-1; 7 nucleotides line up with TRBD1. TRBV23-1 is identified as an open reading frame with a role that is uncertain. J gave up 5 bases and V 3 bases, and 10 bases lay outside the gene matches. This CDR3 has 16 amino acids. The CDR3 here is CASSHRRDSAHNEQFF. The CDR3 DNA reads TGCGCCAGCAGTCACCGCCGGGACAGTGCACACAATGAGCAGTTCTTC.

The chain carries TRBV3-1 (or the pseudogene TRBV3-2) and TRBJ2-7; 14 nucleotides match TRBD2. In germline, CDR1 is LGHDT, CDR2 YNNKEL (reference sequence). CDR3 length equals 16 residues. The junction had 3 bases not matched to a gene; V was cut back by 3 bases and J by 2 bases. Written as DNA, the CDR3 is TGTGCCAGCAGCCATGGACTAGCGGGGGGAACCTACGAGCAGTACGTC. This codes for CASSHGLAGGTYEQYV.

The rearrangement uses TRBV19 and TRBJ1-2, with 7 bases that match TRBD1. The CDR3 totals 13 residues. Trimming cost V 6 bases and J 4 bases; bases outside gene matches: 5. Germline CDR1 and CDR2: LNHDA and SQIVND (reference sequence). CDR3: CASRTTGVYGYTF. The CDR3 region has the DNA TGTGCCAGTAGAACTACAGGGGTCTATGGCTACACCTTC.

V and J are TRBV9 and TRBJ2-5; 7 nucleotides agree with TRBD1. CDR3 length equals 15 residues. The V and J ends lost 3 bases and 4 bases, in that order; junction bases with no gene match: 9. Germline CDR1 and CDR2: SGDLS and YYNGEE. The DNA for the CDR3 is TGTGCCAGCAGCGCCACAGGGGCTGTTTTAGAGACCCAGTACTTC. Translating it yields CASSATGAVLETQYF.

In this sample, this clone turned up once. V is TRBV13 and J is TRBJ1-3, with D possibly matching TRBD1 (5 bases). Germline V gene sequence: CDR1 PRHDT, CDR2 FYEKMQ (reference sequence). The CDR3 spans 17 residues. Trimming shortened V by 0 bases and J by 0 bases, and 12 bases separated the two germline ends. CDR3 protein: CASSLGGRQRSGNTIYF. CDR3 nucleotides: TGTGCCAGCAGCTTAGGCGGGCGACAGCGCTCTGGAAACACCATATATTTT. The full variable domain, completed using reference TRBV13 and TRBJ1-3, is AAGVIQSPRHLIKEKRETATLKCYPIPRHDTVYWYQQGPGQDPQFLISFYEKMQSDKGSIPDRFSAQQFSDYHSELNMSSLELGDSALYFCASSLGGRQRSGNTIYFGEGSWLTVV.

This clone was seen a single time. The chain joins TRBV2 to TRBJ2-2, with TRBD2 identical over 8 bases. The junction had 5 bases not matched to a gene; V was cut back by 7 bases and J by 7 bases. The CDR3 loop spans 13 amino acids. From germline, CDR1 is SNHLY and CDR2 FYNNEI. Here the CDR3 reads CASNEREFGELFF. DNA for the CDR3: TGTGCCAGCAATGAGCGGGAGTTCGGGGAGCTGTTTTTT.

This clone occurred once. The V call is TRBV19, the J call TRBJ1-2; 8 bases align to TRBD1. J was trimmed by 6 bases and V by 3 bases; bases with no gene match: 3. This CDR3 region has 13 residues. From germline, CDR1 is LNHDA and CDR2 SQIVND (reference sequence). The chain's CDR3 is CASSMTGVDGYTF. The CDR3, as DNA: TGTGCCAGTAGTATGACAGGGGTGGATGGCTACACCTTC.

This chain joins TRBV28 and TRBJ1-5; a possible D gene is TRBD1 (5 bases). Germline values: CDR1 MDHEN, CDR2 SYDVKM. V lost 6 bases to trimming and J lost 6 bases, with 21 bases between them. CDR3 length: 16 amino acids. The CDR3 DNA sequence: TGTGCCAGCAGCCCCGGCGGTGCGGGGGGGGGTCAGCCCCAGCATTTT. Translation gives CASSPGGAGGGQPQHF.

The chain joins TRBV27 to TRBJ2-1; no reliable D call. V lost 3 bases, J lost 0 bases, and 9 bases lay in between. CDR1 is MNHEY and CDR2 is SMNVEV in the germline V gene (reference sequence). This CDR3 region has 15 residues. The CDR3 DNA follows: TGTGCCAGCAGTTTCGGTCCCGGCTCCTACAATGAGCAGTTCTTC. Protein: CASSFGPGSYNEQFF.

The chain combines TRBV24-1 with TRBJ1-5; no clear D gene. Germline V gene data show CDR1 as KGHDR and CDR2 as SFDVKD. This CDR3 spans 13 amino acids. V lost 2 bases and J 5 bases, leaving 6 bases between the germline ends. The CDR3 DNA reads TGTGCCACCAGTGATTCTCGGGATCAGCCCCAGCATTTT. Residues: CATSDSRDQPQHF.

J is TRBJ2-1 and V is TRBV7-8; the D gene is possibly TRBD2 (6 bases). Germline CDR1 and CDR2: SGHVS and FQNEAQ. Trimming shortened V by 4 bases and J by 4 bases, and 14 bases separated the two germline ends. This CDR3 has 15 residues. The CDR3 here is CASSSRGSTYNEQFF. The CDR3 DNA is TGTGCCAGCAGCTCCCGGGGGTCTACATACAATGAGCAGTTCTTC.

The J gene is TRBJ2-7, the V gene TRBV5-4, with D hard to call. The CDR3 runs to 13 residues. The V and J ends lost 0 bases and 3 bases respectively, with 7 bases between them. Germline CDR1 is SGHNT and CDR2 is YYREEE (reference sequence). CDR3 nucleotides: TGTGCCAGCAGCTTGGACAGTATCTACGAGCAGTACGTC. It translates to CASSLDSIYEQYV.

The CDR3 DNA reads as TGTGCCAGCAGCACGACTAATGGCTACACCTTC. Encoded protein: CASSTTNGYTF. This chain connects TRBV9 to TRBJ1-2; D gene ambiguous. CDR3 length: 11 amino acids. The V end lost 4 bases, the J end lost 6 bases, and 7 bases lay between the germline ends. CDR1 and CDR2 from the germline V gene are SGDLS and YYNGEE.

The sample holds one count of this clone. CDR3 in DNA: TGTGCCAGCAGCTTCAAGGGGGAAGAGACCCAGTACTTC. Protein: CASSFKGEETQYF. The rearrangement joins TRBV7-3 to TRBJ2-5, with D perhaps matching TRBD1 (6 bases). Germline CDR1 reads SGHTA; CDR2 reads FQGTGA. The V and J ends lost 3 bases and 3 bases respectively, with 8 bases between them. The CDR3 contains 13 residues.

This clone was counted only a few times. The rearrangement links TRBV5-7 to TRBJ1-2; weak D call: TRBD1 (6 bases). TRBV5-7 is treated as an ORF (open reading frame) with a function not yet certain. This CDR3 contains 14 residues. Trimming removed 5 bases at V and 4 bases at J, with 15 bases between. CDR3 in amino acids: CASRLTGIGYGYTF. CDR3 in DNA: TGTGCCAGCAGGCTTACAGGGATCGGCTATGGCTACACCTTC.

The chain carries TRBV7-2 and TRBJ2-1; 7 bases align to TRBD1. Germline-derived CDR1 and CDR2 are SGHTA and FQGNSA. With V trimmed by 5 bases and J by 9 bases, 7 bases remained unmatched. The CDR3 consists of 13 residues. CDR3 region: CASSTTGKVEQFF. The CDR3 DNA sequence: TGTGCCAGCAGCACGACAGGGAAGGTTGAGCAGTTCTTC.

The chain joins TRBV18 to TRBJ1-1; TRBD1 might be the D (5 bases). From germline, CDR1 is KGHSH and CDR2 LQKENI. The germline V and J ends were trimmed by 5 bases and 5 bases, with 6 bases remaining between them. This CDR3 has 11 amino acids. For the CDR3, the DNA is TGTGCCAGCTCATCAGGGACTGAAGCTTTCTTT. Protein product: CASSSGTEAFF.

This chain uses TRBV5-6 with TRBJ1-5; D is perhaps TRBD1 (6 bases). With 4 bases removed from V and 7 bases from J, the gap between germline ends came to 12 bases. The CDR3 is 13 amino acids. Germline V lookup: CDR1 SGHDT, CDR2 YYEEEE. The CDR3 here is CASSGGGGQPQHF. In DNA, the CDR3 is TGTGCCAGCAGCGGAGGGGGGGGACAGCCCCAGCATTTT.

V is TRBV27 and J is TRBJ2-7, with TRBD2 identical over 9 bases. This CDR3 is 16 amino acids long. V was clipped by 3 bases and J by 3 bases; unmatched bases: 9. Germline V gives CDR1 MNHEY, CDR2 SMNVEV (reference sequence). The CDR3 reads CASSFRLAGPFYEQYF. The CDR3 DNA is TGTGCCAGCAGTTTCCGGCTAGCGGGACCGTTCTACGAGCAGTACTTC.

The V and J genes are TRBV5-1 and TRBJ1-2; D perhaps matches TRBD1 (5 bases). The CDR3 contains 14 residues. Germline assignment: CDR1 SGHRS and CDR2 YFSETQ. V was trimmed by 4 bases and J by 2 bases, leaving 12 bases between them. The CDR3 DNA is TGCGCCAGCAGCATAAGACAGTCGAACTATGGCTACACCTTC. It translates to CASSIRQSNYGYTF.

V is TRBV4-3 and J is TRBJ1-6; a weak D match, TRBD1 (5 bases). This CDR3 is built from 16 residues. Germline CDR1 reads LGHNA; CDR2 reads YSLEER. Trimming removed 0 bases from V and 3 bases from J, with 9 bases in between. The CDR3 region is CASSQDIQVYNSPLHF. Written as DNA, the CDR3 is TGCGCCAGCAGCCAAGATATACAGGTCTATAATTCACCCCTCCACTTT.

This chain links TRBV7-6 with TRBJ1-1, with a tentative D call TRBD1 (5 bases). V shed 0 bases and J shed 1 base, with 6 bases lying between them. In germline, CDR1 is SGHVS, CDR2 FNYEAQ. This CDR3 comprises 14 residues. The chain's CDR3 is CASSLAGGNTEAFF. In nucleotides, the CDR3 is TGTGCCAGCAGCTTAGCGGGGGGGAACACTGAAGCTTTCTTT. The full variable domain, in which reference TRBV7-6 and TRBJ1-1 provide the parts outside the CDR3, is GAGVSQSPRYKVTKRGQDVALRCDPISGHVSLYWYRQALGQGPEFLTYFNYEAQQDKSGLPNDRFSAERPEGSISTLTIQRTEQRDSAMYRCASSLAGGNTEAFFGQGTRLTVV.

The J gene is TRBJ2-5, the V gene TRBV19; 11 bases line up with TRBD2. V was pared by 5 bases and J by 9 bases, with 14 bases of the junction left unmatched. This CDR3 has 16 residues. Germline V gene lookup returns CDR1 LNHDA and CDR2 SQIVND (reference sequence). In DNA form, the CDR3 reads TGTGCCAGTAGTTCGGCCGGGACTAGCGGCATTGGGGCCCAGTACTTC. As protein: CASSSAGTSGIGAQYF.

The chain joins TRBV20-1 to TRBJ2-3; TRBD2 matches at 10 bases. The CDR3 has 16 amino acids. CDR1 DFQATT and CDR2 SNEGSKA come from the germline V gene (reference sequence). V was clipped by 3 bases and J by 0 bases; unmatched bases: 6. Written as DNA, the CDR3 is TGCAGTGCTAGTATAACTAGCGGGGCTAGCACAGATACGCAGTATTTT. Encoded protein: CSASITSGASTDTQYF.

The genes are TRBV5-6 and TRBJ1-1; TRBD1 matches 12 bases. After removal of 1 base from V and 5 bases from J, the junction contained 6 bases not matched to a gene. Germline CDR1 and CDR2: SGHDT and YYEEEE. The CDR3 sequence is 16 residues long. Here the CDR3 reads CASSLSWDRGRTEAFF. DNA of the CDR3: TGTGCCAGCAGCTTGAGTTGGGACAGGGGGCGGACTGAAGCTTTCTTT.

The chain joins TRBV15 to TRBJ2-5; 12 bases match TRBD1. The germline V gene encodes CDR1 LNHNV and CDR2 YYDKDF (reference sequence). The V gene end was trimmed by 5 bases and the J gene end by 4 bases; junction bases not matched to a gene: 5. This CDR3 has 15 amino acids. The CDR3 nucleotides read TGTGCCACCAGCCGGGGACAGGGGGCAGGAGAGACCCAGTACTTC. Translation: CATSRGQGAGETQYF.

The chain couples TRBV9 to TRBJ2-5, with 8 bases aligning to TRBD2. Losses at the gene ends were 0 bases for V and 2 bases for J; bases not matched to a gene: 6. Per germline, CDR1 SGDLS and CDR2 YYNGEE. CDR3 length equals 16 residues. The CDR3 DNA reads TGTGCCAGCAGCGTAGAGGTACGGGGGGGACAAGAGACCCAGTACTTC. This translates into CASSVEVRGGQETQYF.